This record looks at one T cell receptor beta chain sequence and its context. Its antigen is not identified. The repertoire was sequenced with immunoSEQ multiplex PCR; TCRdb's copy has only in-frame clones and lacks some. The repertoire includes roughly 150,000 clones, approximately 90% of them detected once, and about 3.7% sits in the top ten. This specimen belongs to a study of T cell responses to AZD1222 COVID-19 vaccine. The V gene's germline CDR1 is SGHNT and CDR2 YENEEA. J gave up 4 bases and V 5 bases, and 2 bases lay outside the gene matches. The CDR3 runs to 13 residues. The study, taken as a whole, reports: Following two doses of AZD1222, Spike-specific TCR breadth and depth rose.

The chain combines TRBV11-3 with TRBJ2-1; 7 bases match TRBD1. Sequencing used peripheral blood, obtained on day 0 of AZD1222 vaccination. The TCR comes from an adult in good health. CDR3 residues: CASSAQGYNEQFF. The CDR3 coding sequence is TGTGCCAGCAGCGCACAGGGGTACAATGAGCAGTTCTTC.